The count of the clone carrying this T cell receptor (beta chain) is one. The sample belongs to a study of blood T cell repertoires in COVID-19. Study-wide background: The origin of the acute and convalescent COVID-19 samples was the United States, Italy and Spain.

Germline CDR1 MDHEN, CDR2 SYDVKM. After removal of 6 bases from V and 2 bases from J, the junction contained 11 bases not matched to a gene. This CDR3 is built from 18 residues. Donors of Cohort 3 who recovered were those that had two negative PCRs, clearance, or symptom resolution. Original methodology: From reference gene primer amplification, estimates of nucleated cell counts were derived. Some clones are missing from TCRdb's copy, which holds only in-frame ones; the method was immunoSEQ multiplex PCR. V, J and clone size are taken as reported in that table, and D and trimming were inferred from the DNA itself. The table includes around 150,000 clones, approximately 83% detected once.

This receptor was obtained from a woman aged 60-70 years who had recovered from COVID-19. The chain combines TRBV28 with TRBJ1-5; 12 bases are shared with TRBD1. The sequenced sample was PBMCs or T cells enriched from blood (not recorded which). DNA of the CDR3: TGTGCCAGCAGCCGGGCGGGACAGGGGGCGCTTGGCAATCAGCCCCAGCATTTT. Protein: CASSRAGQGALGNQPQHF. The complete variable domain, with remaining parts taken from reference TRBV28 and TRBJ1-5, reads DVKVTQSSRYLVKRTGEKVFLECVQDMDHENMFWYRQDPGLGLRLIYFSYDVKMKEKGDIPEGYSVSREKKERFSLILESASTNQTSMYLCASSRAGQGALGNQPQHFGDGTRLSIL.